This record concerns one T cell receptor (beta chain) sequence. This specimen belongs to a study of CD8 T cells in Susac syndrome. Random hexamers were used to reverse transcribe the RNA input (about 0.45 to 1 ug). TCRdb independently ran MiXCR on the immunoSEQ multiplex PCR reads; one entry per CDR3 protein. This table holds 130,000 or so distinct CDR3 sequences, just under 95% found once. This clonotype was sampled from a human donor with Susac syndrome. The sequenced sample consisted of CD8+ T cells from PBMCs.

For the CDR3, the DNA is TGTGCCAGCAGTCAGCCGGACACCTTGGGGACTGAAGCTTTCTTT. Residues: CASSQPDTLGTEAFF. The V and J genes are TRBV27 and TRBJ1-1; the D gene is possibly TRBD1 (5 bases). Germline V gives CDR1 MNHEY, CDR2 SMNVEV (reference sequence). This CDR3 has 15 residues. Trimming shortened V by 5 bases and J by 5 bases, and 18 bases separated the two germline ends.